This T cell receptor beta chain was recovered during a study of response to subunit inactivated influenza vaccine. Findings and limits, study-wide: Authors proposed each seasonal influenza vaccination draws in few new T cells.

Trimming took 6 bases from V and 3 from J, leaving 15 bases between them. This CDR3 is built from 14 residues. Per germline, CDR1 SQVTM and CDR2 ANQGSEA. Regarding this clonotype: Antigen specificity is unknown.

TCRdb ran MiXCR on the RT-PCR reads and lists one entry per CDR3 protein. Of 550,000 to 800,000 distinct CDR3 sequences listed, approximately 15% are singletons. Material: PBMCs from blood, obtained 14 to 15 days before vaccination. This TCR was sampled from a man in his forties or fifties who received an inactivated influenza vaccine. The chain is built from TRBV29-1 and TRBJ2-1; D is undetermined. CDR3 in DNA: TGCAGCGTCGCTGAAGGGTCCTTCTACAATGAGCAGTTCTTC. Its translation: CSVAEGSFYNEQFF.